These 24 T cell receptor beta chains were all obtained from the same sample, sequenced in a study of cytomegalovirus exposure and HLA in healthy donors. With 60 Vbeta and 13 Jbeta primers, the PCR was carried out. TCRdb's table, derived via immunoSEQ multiplex PCR, lists solely in-frame clones and lacks some. The table records roughly 130,000 clones, 79% of them present only once. The specimen was PBMCs. Receptors originate from a man aged 18 to 35 in good health and CMV-seronegative.

V usage is TRBV5-1 and J usage is TRBJ1-2; 11 nucleotides agree with TRBD1. Trimming took 4 bases from V and 3 from J; bases not matched to a gene: 2. The CDR3 is 14 residues long. Germline assignment: CDR1 SGHRS and CDR2 YFSETQ. For the CDR3, the DNA is TGCGCCAGCAGCCCGGGACAGGGGGACTATGGCTACACCTTC. It codes for CASSPGQGDYGYTF.

The chain has TRBV29-1 and TRBJ2-1; the D gene is possibly TRBD2 (6 bases). V was clipped by 0 bases and J by 3 bases, with 15 bases between them. Per the germline V gene, CDR1 is SQVTM and CDR2 is ANQGSEA. CDR3 length equals 16 residues. The CDR3 coding sequence is TGCAGCGTTGAAGATAAGGAGGGTCCCCTCTACAATGAGCAGTTCTTC. Protein product: CSVEDKEGPLYNEQFF.

V is TRBV4-2 and J is TRBJ2-2; 8 nucleotides align to TRBD2. CDR3 length: 15 amino acids. J was trimmed by 7 bases and V by 1 base; bases with no gene match: 5. CDR1 LGHNA and CDR2 YNFKEQ come from the germline V gene. This CDR3 is CASSQGLTSVGELFF. The CDR3 DNA sequence: TGTGCCAGCAGCCAAGGGCTGACTAGCGTCGGGGAGCTGTTTTTT.

The chain carries TRBV25-1 and TRBJ1-4; 10 nucleotides align to TRBD1. The CDR3 totals 16 residues. Per the germline V gene, CDR1 is MGHDK and CDR2 is SYGVNS. V gave up 4 bases and J gave up 2 bases; unmatched junction bases: 4. CDR3 DNA: TGTGCCAGCAGTGGGCGGACAGGGGGTACTAATGAAAAACTGTTTTTT. It is translated as CASSGRTGGTNEKLFF. Full variable domain (rest looked up from reference TRBV25-1 and TRBJ1-4): EADIYQTPRYLVIGTGKKITLECSQTMGHDKMYWYQQDPGMELHLIHYSYGVNSTEKGDLSSESTVSRIRTEHFPLTLESARPSHTSQYLCASSGRTGGTNEKLFFGSGTQLSVL.

J is TRBJ2-7 and V is TRBV15; 8 bases match TRBD1. The germline V gene encodes CDR1 LNHNV and CDR2 YYDKDF (reference sequence). This CDR3 is 14 amino acids long. Unmatched junction bases numbered 7, after V lost 4 bases and J lost 5 bases. Here the CDR3 DNA reads TGTGCCACCAGCATTAGGACAGGGAGAAACGAGCAGTACTTC. Protein product: CATSIRTGRNEQYF.

This chain connects TRBV20-1 to TRBJ2-5; D gene unclear. V was clipped by 3 bases and J by 3 bases, with 2 bases between them. Germline CDR1 reads DFQATT; CDR2 reads SNEGSKA (reference sequence). The CDR3 is 10 amino acids. The CDR3 region has the DNA TGCAGTGCTAGCGAAGAGACCCAGTACTTC. Translation gives CSASEETQYF.

This rearrangement joins TRBV9 to TRBJ2-3; TRBD2 matches at 7 bases. CDR1 is SGDLS, CDR2 YYNGEE, per germline. The CDR3 length is 14 residues. Trimming at V came to 4 bases and at J to 2 bases, leaving 4 bases not matched to a gene. CDR3 in DNA: TGTGCCAGCAGCAAAGCGGGAACCACAGATACGCAGTATTTT. This encodes CASSKAGTTDTQYF.

This clone was seen just once. The J gene is TRBJ2-1, the V gene TRBV7-9, with 8 nucleotides matching TRBD1. The CDR3 sequence is 14 residues long. CDR1 and CDR2 (germline): SEHNR, FQNEAQ (reference sequence). The V gene end was trimmed by 1 base and the J gene end by 13 bases; junction bases not matched to a gene: 9. CDR3 in amino acids: CASSLGQGIGRQFF. DNA for the CDR3: TGTGCCAGCAGCTTAGGACAGGGGATCGGGAGACAGTTCTTC.

The chain couples TRBV4-3 to TRBJ1-5; 7 bases agree with TRBD1. The V and J ends lost 1 base and 4 bases, in that order; junction bases with no gene match: 4. In germline, CDR1 is LGHNA, CDR2 YSLEER. The CDR3 has 15 amino acids. The CDR3 bases are TGCGCCAGCAGCCAAGGGCCAGGGGGGAATCAGCCCCAGCATTTT. Its protein is CASSQGPGGNQPQHF.

V is TRBV11-2 and J is TRBJ2-7; D not certain. The V gene lost 0 bases and the J gene lost 2 bases, with 2 bases spanning the gap. Germline V gene sequence: CDR1 SGHAT, CDR2 FQNNGV. This CDR3 comprises 12 residues. For the CDR3, the DNA is TGTGCCAGCAGCTTAGATACCTACGAGCAGTACTTC. It is translated as CASSLDTYEQYF. Full variable domain (rest looked up from reference TRBV11-2 and TRBJ2-7): EAGVAQSPRYKIIEKRQSVAFWCNPISGHATLYWYQQILGQGPKLLIQFQNNGVVDDSQLPKDRFSAERLKGVDSTLKIQPAKLEDSAVYLCASSLDTYEQYFGPGTRLTVT.

V and J are TRBV19 and TRBJ1-1; 7 bases agree with TRBD1. This CDR3 has 14 amino acids. Germline values: CDR1 LNHDA, CDR2 SQIVND (reference sequence). Losses at the gene ends were 1 base for V and 4 bases for J; bases not matched to a gene: 3. CDR3 protein: CASSIAHRGTEAFF. The DNA for the CDR3 is TGTGCCAGTAGTATAGCCCACAGGGGCACTGAAGCTTTCTTT.

The V gene is TRBV28, the J gene TRBJ2-5; 7 nucleotides match TRBD2. V gave up 4 bases and J gave up 7 bases; unmatched junction bases: 6. Germline loops: CDR1 MDHEN, CDR2 SYDVKM. CDR3 length: 13 amino acids. The CDR3 is CASSWGGPGTQYF. CDR3 in DNA: TGTGCCAGCAGTTGGGGGGGTCCTGGGACCCAGTACTTC.

This chain links TRBV19 with TRBJ1-5, with 7 bases that match TRBD1. The CDR3 extends over 16 amino acids. Trimming took 4 bases from V and 6 from J; bases not matched to a gene: 12. Looked up from germline, CDR1 is LNHDA and CDR2 is SQIVND (reference sequence). The CDR3: CASSTSERGQIQPQHF. CDR3 nucleotides: TGTGCCAGTAGTACCTCAGAGAGGGGGCAGATTCAGCCCCAGCATTTT.

This clone was seen only once. The rearrangement uses TRBV6-5 and TRBJ1-2, with D unclear. Trimming took 10 bases from V and 1 from J, leaving 10 bases between them. The CDR3 spans 12 residues. Per the germline V gene, CDR1 is MNHEY and CDR2 is SVGAGI. The CDR3 DNA sequence: TGTGCCACCGGACTCGTTAACTATGGCTACACCTTC. The encoded protein is CATGLVNYGYTF.

This chain links TRBV4-2 with TRBJ2-7; TRBD1 matches at 8 bases. Trimming at V came to 3 bases and at J to 3 bases, leaving 22 bases not matched to a gene. Germline V gene lookup returns CDR1 LGHNA and CDR2 YNFKEQ. This CDR3 is built from 20 residues. This CDR3 is CASSQGQEGKGAAYLYEQYF. The CDR3 coding sequence is TGTGCCAGCAGCCAGGGACAGGAGGGTAAAGGAGCGGCGTACCTCTACGAGCAGTACTTC.

The genes are TRBV6-5 and TRBJ1-2; D is undetermined. Trimming pared 6 bases from V and 0 bases from J, leaving 14 bases between. The CDR3 runs to 15 residues. Germline V gene data show CDR1 as MNHEY and CDR2 as SVGAGI. This chain's CDR3 is CASSRGLNPNYGYTF. Written as DNA, the CDR3 is TGTGCCAGCAGCCGCGGGTTGAACCCTAACTATGGCTACACCTTC.

This sequence joins TRBV6-6 and TRBJ1-1; perhaps TRBD1 as D (6 bases). The CDR3 contains 11 residues. V lost 4 bases and J lost 8, with 8 bases in between. From germline, CDR1 is MNHNY and CDR2 SVGAGI (reference sequence). CDR3 residues: CASSLQGEAFF. The CDR3 DNA is TGTGCCAGCAGTTTACAGGGAGAAGCTTTCTTT.

The chain is built from TRBV6-5 and TRBJ1-1, with TRBD1 as a possible D gene (5 bases). Germline lookup yields CDR1 MNHEY and CDR2 SVGAGI. This CDR3 region has 13 residues. Trimming cost V 5 bases and J 5 bases, with 12 bases left between them. CDR3 sequence (DNA): TGTGCCAGCAGTGAAGTTCGGGGGACTGAAGCTTTCTTT. It is translated as CASSEVRGTEAFF.

The chain has TRBV7-9 and TRBJ1-1; 7 nucleotides align to TRBD1. The germline CDR1 and CDR2 sequences are SEHNR and FQNEAQ (reference sequence). The J segment lost 1 base and the V segment lost 5 bases, leaving 4 bases of the junction unmatched. This CDR3 is 14 amino acids long. The CDR3: CASSVGTENTEAFF. The CDR3 DNA reads TGTGCCAGCAGCGTCGGGACAGAGAACACTGAAGCTTTCTTT.

This clone came up once. The chain has TRBV18 and TRBJ1-5, with TRBD1 matching over 9 bases. Germline trimming cut 0 bases from V and 6 bases from J; bases unmatched to any gene: 3. Germline V CDR1 and CDR2: KGHSH, LQKENI. This CDR3 comprises 15 residues. CDR3 sequence reads: CASSPPGQGGQPQHF. The CDR3 nucleotides are TGTGCCAGCTCACCACCGGGACAGGGCGGTCAGCCCCAGCATTTT. Full variable domain (rest looked up from reference TRBV18 and TRBJ1-5): NAGVMQNPRHLVRRRGQEARLRCSPMKGHSHVYWYRQLPEEGLKFMVYLQKENIIDESGMPKERFSAEFPKEGPSILRIQQVVRGDSAAYFCASSPPGQGGQPQHFGDGTRLSIL.

The chain combines TRBV18 with TRBJ2-7; 7 bases are shared with TRBD2. Germline V gene data show CDR1 as KGHSH and CDR2 as LQKENI. The CDR3 is made up of 14 amino acids. The V segment lost 5 bases and the J segment 3 bases; nucleotides outside the gene matches: 7. This CDR3 is CASSGGEYSYEQYV. Here the CDR3 DNA reads TGTGCCAGCTCAGGGGGGGAGTATAGCTACGAGCAGTACGTC.

This clone was counted only a few times. The rearrangement uses TRBV6-6 and TRBJ1-5; possible D gene TRBD1, 5 bases. CDR1 and CDR2 from the germline V gene are MNHNY and SVGAGI (reference sequence). Trimming took 6 bases from V and 6 from J, leaving 18 bases between them. The CDR3 spans 15 residues. The CDR3 nucleotides are TGTGCCAGCAGGACCCTTATGGGGCCAACTCAGCCCCAGCATTTT. Protein: CASRTLMGPTQPQHF.

V gene TRBV11-1 combines with J gene TRBJ2-5; TRBD1 aligns across 7 bases. The CDR3 runs 12 residues. Germline assignment: CDR1 SGHAT and CDR2 FQDESV (reference sequence). V shed 5 bases, J shed 8 bases, and the junction held 5 bases outside the gene matches. The CDR3 loop reads CASSPDRETQYF. Here the CDR3 DNA reads TGTGCCAGCAGCCCCGACAGGGAAACCCAGTACTTC.

The chain joins TRBV19 to TRBJ2-4; no clear D. The CDR3 is made up of 14 amino acids. Germline V CDR1 and CDR2: LNHDA, SQIVND (reference sequence). V dropped 0 bases and J dropped 7 bases, with 10 bases sitting between them. In DNA form, the CDR3 reads TGTGCCAGTAGTATAGAAGATAGCCAGAACATTCAGTACTTC. This sequence encodes CASSIEDSQNIQYF.